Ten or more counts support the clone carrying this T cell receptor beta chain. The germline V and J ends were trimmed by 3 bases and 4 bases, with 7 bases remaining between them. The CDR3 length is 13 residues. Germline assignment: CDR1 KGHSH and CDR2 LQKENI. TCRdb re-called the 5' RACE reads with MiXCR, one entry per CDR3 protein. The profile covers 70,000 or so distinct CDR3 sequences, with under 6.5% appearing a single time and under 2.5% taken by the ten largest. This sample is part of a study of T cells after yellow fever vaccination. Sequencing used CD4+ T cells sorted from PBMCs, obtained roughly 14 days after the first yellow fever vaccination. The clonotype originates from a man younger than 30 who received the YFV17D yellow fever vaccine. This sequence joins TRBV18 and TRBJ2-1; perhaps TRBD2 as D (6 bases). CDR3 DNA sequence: TGTGCCAGCTCACCGGGACTTTACAATGAGCAGTTCTTC. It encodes CASSPGLYNEQFF.